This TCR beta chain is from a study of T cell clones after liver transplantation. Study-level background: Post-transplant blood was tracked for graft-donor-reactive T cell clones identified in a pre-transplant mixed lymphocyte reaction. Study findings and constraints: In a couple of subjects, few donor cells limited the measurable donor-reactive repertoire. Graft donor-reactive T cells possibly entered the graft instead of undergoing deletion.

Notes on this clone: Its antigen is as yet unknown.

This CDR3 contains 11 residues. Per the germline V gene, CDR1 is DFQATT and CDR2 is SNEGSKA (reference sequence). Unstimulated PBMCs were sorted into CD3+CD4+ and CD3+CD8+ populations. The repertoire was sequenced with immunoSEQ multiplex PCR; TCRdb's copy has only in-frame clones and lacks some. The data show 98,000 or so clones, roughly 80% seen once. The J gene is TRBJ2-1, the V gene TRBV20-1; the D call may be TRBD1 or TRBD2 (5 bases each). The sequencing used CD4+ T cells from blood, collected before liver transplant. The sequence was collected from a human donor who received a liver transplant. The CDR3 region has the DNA TGCAGCACCGGGACCCGCAATGAGCAGTTCTTC. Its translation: CSTGTRNEQFF.